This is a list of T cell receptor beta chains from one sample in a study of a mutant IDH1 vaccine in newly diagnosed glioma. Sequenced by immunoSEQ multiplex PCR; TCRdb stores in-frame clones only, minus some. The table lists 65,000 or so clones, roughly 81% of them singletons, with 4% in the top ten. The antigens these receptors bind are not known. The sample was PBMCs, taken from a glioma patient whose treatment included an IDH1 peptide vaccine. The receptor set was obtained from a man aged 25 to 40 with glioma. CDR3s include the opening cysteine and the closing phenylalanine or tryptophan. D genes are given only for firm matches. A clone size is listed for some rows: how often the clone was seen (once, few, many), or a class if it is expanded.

cdr3_aa: CASSLGISGPIVMAFF; cdr3_nt: TGCGCCAGCAGCTTGGGGATTTCCGGGCCCATCGTGATGGCTTTCTTT; v_call: TRBV5-1; j_call: TRBJ1-1; d_call: NA; clone_size: NA
cdr3_aa: CASSGQLGTGKETQYF; cdr3_nt: TGTGCCAGCAGTGGACAACTAGGGACAGGGAAAGAGACCCAGTACTTC; v_call: TRBV28; j_call: TRBJ2-5; d_call: TRBD1; clone_size: NA
cdr3_aa: CATTSRAGGELFF; cdr3_nt: TGTGCCACCACCTCCAGGGCAGGTGGGGAGCTGTTTTTT; v_call: TRBV6-6; j_call: TRBJ2-2; d_call: NA; clone_size: NA
cdr3_aa: CASSWGQGSNQPQHF; cdr3_nt: TGTGCCAGCAGTTGGGGACAGGGAAGCAATCAGCCCCAGCATTTT; v_call: TRBV6-8; j_call: TRBJ1-5; d_call: TRBD1; clone_size: once
cdr3_aa: CASSQDHGGALDF; cdr3_nt: TGTGCCAGCAGCCAAGATCATGGAGGGGCCTTAGACTTC; v_call: TRBV14; j_call: TRBJ2-5; d_call: NA; clone_size: few
cdr3_aa: CASSPGQGSYNEQFF; cdr3_nt: TGTGCCAGCAGCCCTGGACAGGGCTCCTACAATGAGCAGTTCTTC; v_call: TRBV7-8; j_call: TRBJ2-1; d_call: TRBD1; clone_size: NA
cdr3_aa: CASSSTGGSIYEQYF; cdr3_nt: TGTGCCAGCAGCTCAACAGGGGGTTCAATCTACGAGCAGTACTTC; v_call: TRBV7-2; j_call: TRBJ2-7; d_call: TRBD1; clone_size: NA
cdr3_aa: CASRPGGQGGHEQYF; cdr3_nt: TGTGCCAGCAGGCCCGGGGGACAGGGTGGGCACGAGCAGTACTTC; v_call: TRBV5-5; j_call: TRBJ2-7; d_call: TRBD1; clone_size: NA
cdr3_aa: CASSLVLRGDDGELFF; cdr3_nt: TGTGCCAGCAGCTTAGTATTGCGGGGGGACGACGGGGAGCTGTTTTTT; v_call: TRBV13; j_call: TRBJ2-2; d_call: TRBD2; clone_size: NA
cdr3_aa: CASIPGQGFYEQFF; cdr3_nt: TGTGCCAGCATTCCGGGACAGGGATTCTATGAGCAGTTCTTC; v_call: TRBV6-1; j_call: TRBJ2-1; d_call: TRBD1; clone_size: NA
cdr3_aa: CASSQYLQRQGARTEAFF; cdr3_nt: TGCGCCAGCAGCCAATATCTCCAGAGACAGGGGGCGCGCACTGAAGCTTTCTTT; v_call: TRBV4-1; j_call: TRBJ1-1; d_call: TRBD1; clone_size: few
cdr3_aa: CASSLGGAGNTEAFF; cdr3_nt: TGTGCCAGCAGCTTAGGCGGGGCGGGGAACACTGAAGCTTTCTTT; v_call: TRBV7-6; j_call: TRBJ1-1; d_call: NA; clone_size: NA
cdr3_aa: CASSERGQGTEAFF; cdr3_nt: TGTGCCAGCAGTGAAAGGGGTCAAGGCACTGAAGCTTTCTTT; v_call: TRBV6-1; j_call: TRBJ1-1; d_call: NA; clone_size: NA
cdr3_aa: CASSYGSLISNTEAFF; cdr3_nt: TGTGCCAGCAGTTACGGCAGTTTAATATCGAACACTGAAGCTTTCTTT; v_call: TRBV6-5; j_call: TRBJ1-1; d_call: NA; clone_size: NA
cdr3_aa: CASSSSTSGGSTDTQYF; cdr3_nt: TGTGCCAGCTCATCGTCGACTAGCGGGGGTAGCACAGATACGCAGTATTTT; v_call: TRBV18; j_call: TRBJ2-3; d_call: TRBD2; clone_size: NA
cdr3_aa: CASSPSWRVGGSPHF; cdr3_nt: TGTGCCAGCAGCCCGAGTTGGAGGGTGGGAGGGTCCCCCCACTTT; v_call: TRBV5-5; j_call: TRBJ1-6; d_call: NA; clone_size: once
cdr3_aa: CASSYSRGRGGYTF; cdr3_nt: TGTGCCAGCAGTTACTCGAGGGGGCGCGGTGGCTACACCTTC; v_call: TRBV6-5; j_call: TRBJ1-2; d_call: TRBD1; clone_size: NA
cdr3_aa: CAILSGTSALSSSYEQYF; cdr3_nt: TGCGCCATTCTTTCGGGGACTAGCGCACTCTCGAGCTCCTACGAGCAGTACTTC; v_call: TRBV23-1; j_call: TRBJ2-7; d_call: TRBD2; clone_size: NA
cdr3_aa: CASSPRGQGASYEQYF; cdr3_nt: TGTGCCAGCTCACCACGGGGACAGGGTGCCTCCTACGAGCAGTACTTC; v_call: TRBV18; j_call: TRBJ2-7; d_call: TRBD1; clone_size: NA
cdr3_aa: CASSWAWDTEAFF; cdr3_nt: TGTGCCAGTAGTTGGGCCTGGGACACTGAAGCTTTCTTT; v_call: TRBV19; j_call: TRBJ1-1; d_call: NA; clone_size: NA
cdr3_aa: CASSLYRGYYGYTF; cdr3_nt: TGCGCCAGCAGCTTATACAGGGGTTACTATGGCTACACCTTC; v_call: TRBV5-1; j_call: TRBJ1-2; d_call: TRBD1; clone_size: NA
cdr3_aa: CSVDGRSAGTYNEQFF; cdr3_nt: TGCAGCGTTGACGGGCGAAGCGCGGGGACCTACAATGAGCAGTTCTTC; v_call: TRBV29-1; j_call: TRBJ2-1; d_call: NA; clone_size: once
cdr3_aa: CASSLRGLAGVDTQYF; cdr3_nt: TGTGCCAGCAGCTTACGGGGACTAGCGGGGGTAGATACGCAGTATTTT; v_call: TRBV7-4; j_call: TRBJ2-3; d_call: TRBD2; clone_size: NA
cdr3_aa: CANPGTARAFF; cdr3_nt: TGTGCCAACCCGGGGACGGCTCGGGCTTTCTTT; v_call: TRBV5-8; j_call: TRBJ1-1; d_call: NA; clone_size: once
cdr3_aa: CSVLPGGHYGYTF; cdr3_nt: TGCAGCGTTTTGCCCGGAGGGCACTATGGCTACACCTTC; v_call: TRBV29-1; j_call: TRBJ1-2; d_call: NA; clone_size: few
cdr3_aa: CASSVGTRQGYEQYF; cdr3_nt: TGTGCCAGCAGCGTCGGAACCAGGCAGGGGTACGAGCAGTACTTC; v_call: TRBV9; j_call: TRBJ2-7; d_call: NA; clone_size: NA
cdr3_aa: CASSLAVIYGYTF; cdr3_nt: TGTGCCAGCAGTCTAGCAGTAATTTATGGCTACACCTTC; v_call: TRBV2; j_call: TRBJ1-2; d_call: NA; clone_size: few
cdr3_aa: CASSSTGEPGLETDTQYF; cdr3_nt: TGTGCCAGCAGCTCAACAGGGGAACCGGGACTAGAGACAGATACGCAGTATTTT; v_call: TRBV13; j_call: TRBJ2-3; d_call: NA; clone_size: NA
cdr3_aa: CASSSRGQLIYGYTF; cdr3_nt: TGTGCCAGCAGTTCAAGAGGGCAACTCATCTATGGCTACACCTTC; v_call: TRBV6-5; j_call: TRBJ1-2; d_call: NA; clone_size: NA
cdr3_aa: CASSIVRLINQPQHF; cdr3_nt: TGTGCCAGTAGTATAGTAAGACTGATCAATCAGCCCCAGCATTTT; v_call: TRBV19; j_call: TRBJ1-5; d_call: NA; clone_size: NA
cdr3_aa: CASSLPGRDSPLHF; cdr3_nt: TGTGCCAGCAGCCTGCCGGGAAGGGATTCACCCCTCCACTTT; v_call: TRBV6-6; j_call: TRBJ1-6; d_call: NA; clone_size: NA
cdr3_aa: CSVGGLVGYTF; cdr3_nt: TGCAGCGTTGGGGGGCTGGTTGGCTACACCTTC; v_call: TRBV29-1; j_call: TRBJ1-2; d_call: NA; clone_size: NA
cdr3_aa: CASSLLAGSGNTIYF; cdr3_nt: TGTGCCAGCAGCCTACTGGCGGGGTCTGGAAACACCATATATTTT; v_call: TRBV7-9; j_call: TRBJ1-3; d_call: NA; clone_size: NA
cdr3_aa: CASRRETVDTEAFF; cdr3_nt: TGTGCCAGCAGGAGGGAGACCGTGGACACTGAAGCTTTCTTT; v_call: TRBV6-1; j_call: TRBJ1-1; d_call: NA; clone_size: NA
cdr3_aa: CASSEPGTARAEAFF; cdr3_nt: TGTGCCAGCAGTGAGCCCGGGACAGCCAGAGCAGAAGCTTTCTTT; v_call: TRBV6-1; j_call: TRBJ1-1; d_call: TRBD1; clone_size: NA
cdr3_aa: CASIGSGGGETQYF; cdr3_nt: TGTGCCAGCATCGGGAGCGGGGGGGGAGAGACCCAGTACTTC; v_call: TRBV27; j_call: TRBJ2-5; d_call: TRBD2; clone_size: once
cdr3_aa: CASNFIRQTYNMNTEAFF; cdr3_nt: TGCGCCAGCAACTTTATACGGCAGACTTACAACATGAACACTGAAGCTTTCTTT; v_call: TRBV10-2; j_call: TRBJ1-1; d_call: NA; clone_size: NA
cdr3_aa: CASRTGHGYTF; cdr3_nt: TGTGCCAGCAGGACAGGTCATGGCTACACCTTC; v_call: TRBV6-5; j_call: TRBJ1-2; d_call: NA; clone_size: NA
cdr3_aa: CASSPLAGESETQYF; cdr3_nt: TGTGCCAGCAGTCCACTAGCGGGGGAATCAGAGACCCAGTACTTC; v_call: TRBV6-6; j_call: TRBJ2-5; d_call: TRBD2; clone_size: NA
cdr3_aa: CASSLAGAGRETQYF; cdr3_nt: TGCGCCAGCAGCTTGGCAGGGGCAGGCCGAGAGACCCAGTACTTC; v_call: TRBV5-1; j_call: TRBJ2-5; d_call: NA; clone_size: NA
cdr3_aa: CASRSQGRDTPLHF; cdr3_nt: TGTGCCAGCAGGTCACAGGGACGGGATACACCCCTCCACTTT; v_call: TRBV25-1; j_call: TRBJ1-6; d_call: NA; clone_size: NA
cdr3_aa: CASSLDGLPGTGELFF; cdr3_nt: TGTGCCAGCAGCTTAGATGGTCTCCCGGGGACCGGGGAGCTGTTTTTT; v_call: TRBV7-6; j_call: TRBJ2-2; d_call: NA; clone_size: NA
cdr3_aa: CASSVHLQETQYF; cdr3_nt: TGCGCCAGCAGTGTACATCTCCAAGAGACCCAGTACTTC; v_call: TRBV10-2; j_call: TRBJ2-5; d_call: NA; clone_size: NA
cdr3_aa: CASRLTEVLLDTQYF; cdr3_nt: TGTGCCAGCAGGCTAACAGAAGTGCTTTTGGATACGCAGTATTTT; v_call: TRBV6-1; j_call: TRBJ2-3; d_call: NA; clone_size: NA
cdr3_aa: CASGTGSYGYTF; cdr3_nt: TGTGCCAGCGGTACAGGGAGCTATGGCTACACCTTC; v_call: TRBV7-8; j_call: TRBJ1-2; d_call: NA; clone_size: NA
cdr3_aa: CAIRQGGYTF; cdr3_nt: TGTGCCATCCGTCAGGGTGGCTACACCTTC; v_call: TRBV6-1; j_call: TRBJ1-2; d_call: NA; clone_size: few
cdr3_aa: CASRGDRGFGTEAFF; cdr3_nt: TGTGCCAGCAGAGGGGACAGGGGATTTGGTACTGAAGCTTTCTTT; v_call: TRBV6-1; j_call: TRBJ1-1; d_call: TRBD1; clone_size: NA